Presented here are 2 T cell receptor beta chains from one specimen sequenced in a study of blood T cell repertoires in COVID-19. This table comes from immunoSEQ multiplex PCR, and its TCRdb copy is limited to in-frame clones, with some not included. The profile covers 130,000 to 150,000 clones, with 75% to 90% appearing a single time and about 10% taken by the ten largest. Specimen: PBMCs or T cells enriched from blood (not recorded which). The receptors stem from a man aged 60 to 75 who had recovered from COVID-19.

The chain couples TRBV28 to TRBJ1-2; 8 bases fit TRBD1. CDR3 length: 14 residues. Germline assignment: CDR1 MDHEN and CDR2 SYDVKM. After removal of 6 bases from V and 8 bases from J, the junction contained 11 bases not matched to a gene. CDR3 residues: CASSPGGTGRGYTF. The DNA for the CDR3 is TGTGCCAGCAGCCCCGGGGGGACAGGTCGAGGCTACACCTTC.

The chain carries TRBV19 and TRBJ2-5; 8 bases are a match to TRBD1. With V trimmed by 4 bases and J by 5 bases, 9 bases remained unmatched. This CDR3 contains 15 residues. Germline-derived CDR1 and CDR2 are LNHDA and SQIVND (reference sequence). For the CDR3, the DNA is TGTGCCAGTAGTACCCGGACAGGGTCTTCGGAGACCCAGTACTTC. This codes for CASSTRTGSSETQYF. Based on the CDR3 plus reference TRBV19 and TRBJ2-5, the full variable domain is DGGITQSPKYLFRKEGQNVTLSCEQNLNHDAMYWYRQDPGQGLRLIYYSQIVNDFQKGDIAEGYSVSREKKESFPLTVTSAQKNPTAFYLCASSTRTGSSETQYFGPGTRLLVL.